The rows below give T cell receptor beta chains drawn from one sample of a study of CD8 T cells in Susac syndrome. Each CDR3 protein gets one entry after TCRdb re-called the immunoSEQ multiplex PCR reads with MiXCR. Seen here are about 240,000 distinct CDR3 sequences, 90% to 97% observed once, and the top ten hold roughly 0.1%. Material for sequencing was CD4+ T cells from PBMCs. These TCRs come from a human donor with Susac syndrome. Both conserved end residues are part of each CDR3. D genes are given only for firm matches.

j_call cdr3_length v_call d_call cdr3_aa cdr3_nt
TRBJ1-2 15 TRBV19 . CASSKSGVNNYGYTF TGTGCCAGTAGTAAAAGTGGTGTCAACAATTATGGCTACACCTTC
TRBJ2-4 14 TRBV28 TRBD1 CASSSPGTGNIQYF TGTGCCAGCAGTTCTCCCGGGACAGGGAACATTCAGTACTTC
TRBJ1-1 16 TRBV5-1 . CASSFIQAVTNTEAFF TGCGCCAGCAGCTTCATACAGGCCGTAACGAACACTGAAGCTTTCTTT
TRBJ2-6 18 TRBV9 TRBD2 CASSVVAGGVSGANVLTF TGTGCCAGCAGCGTGGTAGCGGGAGGTGTCTCTGGGGCCAACGTCCTGACTTTC
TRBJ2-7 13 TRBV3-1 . CASSPRRIYEQYF TGTGCCAGCAGCCCTCGACGGATCTACGAGCAGTACTTC
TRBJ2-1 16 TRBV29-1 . CSVMVLSNRSYNEQFF TGCAGCGTTATGGTTCTTTCCAATAGGTCCTACAATGAGCAGTTCTTC
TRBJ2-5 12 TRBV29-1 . CSGDFHLGAQYF TGCAGCGGAGACTTCCACCTAGGGGCCCAGTACTTC
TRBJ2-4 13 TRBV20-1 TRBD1 CSARGQGGDIQYF TGCAGTGCTAGGGGACAGGGGGGAGACATTCAGTACTTC
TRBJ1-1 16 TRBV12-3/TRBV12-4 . CASSVHRAWMNTEAFF TGTGCCAGCAGTGTCCACAGGGCGTGGATGAACACTGAAGCTTTCTTT
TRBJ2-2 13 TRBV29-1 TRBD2 CSVGVAGTGELFF TGCAGCGTGGGAGTAGCGGGCACCGGGGAGCTGTTTTTT
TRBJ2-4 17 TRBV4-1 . CASSPEAGTRLGVIQYF TGCGCCAGCAGCCCGGAAGCCGGGACGCGGCTCGGGGTCATTCAGTACTTC
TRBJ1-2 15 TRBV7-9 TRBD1 CASSSSPGQNYGYTF TGTGCCAGCAGCTCCTCCCCGGGACAGAACTATGGCTACACCTTC
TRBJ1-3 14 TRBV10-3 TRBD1 CASTGQGSGNTIYF TGTGCCTCGACGGGACAGGGCTCTGGAAACACCATATATTTT